The 10 T cell receptor beta chains given below trace back to one sample, sequenced in a study of shared clonotypes between healthy human individuals. TCRdb's copy holds only in-frame clones and misses some; the assay was immunoSEQ multiplex PCR. In the table there are a few million clones, 92% of which are singletons. The sequenced sample consisted of naive CD4+ T cells from PBMCs. The subset here: CD45RA+ positively selected. These receptor sequences come from a man between 18 and 29 years old in good health. Some clones in this sample may be carry-over from other donors' samples.

This chain joins TRBV27 and TRBJ1-5; D remains unclear. The CDR3 totals 15 residues. Germline V lookup: CDR1 MNHEY, CDR2 SMNVEV (reference sequence). Trimming took off 3 bases at V and 0 bases at J, with 9 bases between the two ends. The CDR3 DNA follows: TGTGCCAGCAGTTTTTCGGAAAATAGCAATCAGCCCCAGCATTTT. Encoded protein: CASSFSENSNQPQHF.

The rearrangement uses TRBV30 and TRBJ2-7; possible D gene TRBD2, 6 bases. With 3 bases removed from V and 6 bases from J, the gap between germline ends came to 9 bases. The CDR3 loop spans 11 amino acids. Germline CDR1 reads GTSNPN; CDR2 reads SVGIG (reference sequence). CDR3 bases: TGTGCCTGGAGGGGGGACTTCGAGCAGTACTTC. This codes for CAWRGDFEQYF.

The chain links TRBV27 to TRBJ2-1; 10 bases align to TRBD2. Germline V gene sequence: CDR1 MNHEY, CDR2 SMNVEV (reference sequence). The V segment lost 5 bases and the J segment 3 bases; nucleotides outside the gene matches: 7. This CDR3 region has 16 residues. The CDR3 loop is CASSTIPSGGYNEQFF. CDR3 bases: TGTGCCAGCAGTACCATTCCTAGCGGGGGCTACAATGAGCAGTTCTTC.

The chain couples TRBV7-9 to TRBJ2-7, with 7 bases lining up with TRBD2. V shed 1 base, J shed 3 bases, and the junction held 9 bases outside the gene matches. Germline lookup yields CDR1 SEHNR and CDR2 FQNEAQ (reference sequence). The CDR3 sequence is 16 residues long. The CDR3 is CASSLGGGGTLYEQYF. For the CDR3, the DNA is TGTGCCAGCAGCTTAGGGGGCGGGGGTACCCTCTACGAGCAGTACTTC.

The genes are TRBV7-2 and TRBJ2-7; 7 positions match TRBD2. Germline loops: CDR1 SGHTA, CDR2 FQGNSA. J gave up 0 bases and V 6 bases, and 2 bases lay outside the gene matches. The CDR3 loop spans 13 amino acids. The CDR3 spells CASRTGGSYEQYF. The CDR3 bases are TGTGCCAGCAGGACGGGAGGCTCCTACGAGCAGTACTTC.

The genes are TRBV25-1 and TRBJ1-2, with a tentative D call TRBD1 (5 bases). V dropped 2 bases and J dropped 5 bases, with 15 bases sitting between them. Looked up from germline, CDR1 is MGHDK and CDR2 is SYGVNS. The CDR3 runs to 15 residues. The DNA of the CDR3 is TGTGCCAGCAGTGAACAACTAGGGGAACTATATGGCTACACCTTC. Translating gives CASSEQLGELYGYTF.

Here the CDR3 reads CASSLALGGMNTEAFF. In nucleotides, the CDR3 is TGTGCCAGCAGCTTAGCGTTAGGCGGAATGAACACTGAAGCTTTCTTT. The chain is built from TRBV7-9 and TRBJ1-1; no definite D call. Germline assignment: CDR1 SEHNR and CDR2 FQNEAQ (reference sequence). The CDR3 is made up of 16 amino acids. V gave up 0 bases and J gave up 0 bases, with 11 bases separating them. Using reference TRBV7-9 and TRBJ1-1 for the parts outside the CDR3, the full variable domain is DTGVSQNPRHKITKRGQNVTFRCDPISEHNRLYWYRQTLGQGPEFLTYFQNEAQLEKSRLLSDRFSAERPKGSFSTLEIQRTEQGDSAMYLCASSLALGGMNTEAFFGQGTRLTVV.

This sequence joins TRBV7-2 and TRBJ2-3; no clear D. V lost 2 bases to trimming and J lost 2 bases, with 8 bases between them. The CDR3 extends over 14 amino acids. CDR1 and CDR2 (germline): SGHTA, FQGNSA. The CDR3 DNA reads TGTGCCAGCAGCTTAACACCTGACACAGATACGCAGTATTTT. It yields the protein CASSLTPDTDTQYF.

This sequence joins TRBV9 and TRBJ2-1, with 11 nucleotides matching TRBD1. Trimming took 0 bases from V and 6 from J; bases not matched to a gene: 5. The germline V gene has CDR1 SGDLS and CDR2 YYNGEE. The CDR3 consists of 16 residues. The CDR3 nucleotides read TGTGCCAGCAGCGTAGTTGGGACAGGGGGACTCAATGAGCAGTTCTTC. This sequence encodes CASSVVGTGGLNEQFF. Full variable domain (remainder filled in from reference TRBV9 and TRBJ2-1): DSGVTQTPKHLITATGQRVTLRCSPRSGDLSVYWYQQSLDQGLQFLIQYYNGEERAKGNILERFSAQQFPDLHSELNLSSLELGDSALYFCASSVVGTGGLNEQFFGPGTRLTVL.

This clone was seen just once. V is TRBV27 and J is TRBJ2-6, with TRBD2 identical over 7 bases. This CDR3 is 17 amino acids long. The V and J ends lost 6 bases and 0 bases, in that order; junction bases with no gene match: 8. CDR1 is MNHEY and CDR2 is SMNVEV in the germline V gene (reference sequence). The chain's CDR3 is CASRRRGENSGANVLTF. Written as DNA, the CDR3 is TGTGCCAGCAGACGACGGGGGGAAAACTCTGGGGCCAACGTCCTGACTTTC.